This TCR beta chain emerged from a study of a mutant IDH1 vaccine in newly diagnosed glioma. The assay was immunoSEQ multiplex PCR, and TCRdb's table has in-frame clones only and misses some. This table has around 100,000 clones, over 75% appearing once. Time point: baseline, week 1 (first vaccination visit). This sample's treatment: pre-vaccination baseline after standard-of-care therapy. V dropped 6 bases and J dropped 0 bases, with 8 bases sitting between them. Germline CDR1 and CDR2: SQVTM and ANQGSEA. CDR3 length equals 12 residues. The sample was PBMCs, taken from a glioma patient treated with radiotherapy, temozolomide or both. This receptor was identified in a man aged 40-49 years with glioma. Some clones in this sample may be carry-over from other donors' samples. The chain is built from TRBV29-1 and TRBJ1-1, with a possible D match to TRBD1 (6 bases). Here the CDR3 DNA reads TGCAGCGTCGGACAGATGAACACTGAAGCTTTCTTT. It codes for CSVGQMNTEAFF.